A single count supports the clone carrying this T cell receptor beta chain. After removal of 4 bases from V and 1 base from J, the junction contained 14 bases not matched to a gene. Germline CDR1 ENHRY, CDR2 SYGVKD. The CDR3 consists of 19 residues. These data originate in a study of blood T cell repertoires in COVID-19. Study details: Sample material is recorded as cDNA or gDNA derived from T cells, B-cell-depleted T cells, or PBMCs.

Generated by immunoSEQ multiplex PCR, the TCRdb table keeps only in-frame clones and is missing some. The data hold just under 350,000 clones, with under 95% observed a single time. The source of this sequence is a woman aged 18-35 years who had recovered from COVID-19. Sequencing was carried out using peripheral blood. The rearrangement uses TRBV10-3 and TRBJ2-3, with TRBD2 matching over 10 bases. The CDR3 loop reads CAISAAIGLAGVGTDTQYF. The CDR3 nucleotides read TGTGCCATCAGTGCCGCCATTGGTCTAGCGGGAGTAGGCACAGATACGCAGTATTTT.